This TCR beta chain appears in the sequencing data of a study of blood T cell repertoires in COVID-19. Study in general: The cDNA or gDNA used as material had been derived from T cells, B-cell-depleted T cells, or PBMCs.

Produced via immunoSEQ multiplex PCR; TCRdb's table is partial and in-frame only. The sample yields about 200,000 clones, 80% to 95% seen once. The CDR3 contains 16 residues. CDR1 and CDR2 from the germline V gene are MDHEN and SYDVKM. V shed 2 bases and J shed 0 bases, with 14 bases lying between them. Seattle researchers signed up patients amid active infection and tracked them longitudinally. Input material: peripheral blood. The clonotype was recovered from a man aged 55 to 69 with COVID-19, enrolled during active disease. V usage is TRBV28 and J usage is TRBJ2-7; D not certain. The CDR3 DNA is TGTGCCAGCAGTTTAGTAGCAATTCCCCGCTCCTACGAGCAGTACTTC. This gives the protein CASSLVAIPRSYEQYF.